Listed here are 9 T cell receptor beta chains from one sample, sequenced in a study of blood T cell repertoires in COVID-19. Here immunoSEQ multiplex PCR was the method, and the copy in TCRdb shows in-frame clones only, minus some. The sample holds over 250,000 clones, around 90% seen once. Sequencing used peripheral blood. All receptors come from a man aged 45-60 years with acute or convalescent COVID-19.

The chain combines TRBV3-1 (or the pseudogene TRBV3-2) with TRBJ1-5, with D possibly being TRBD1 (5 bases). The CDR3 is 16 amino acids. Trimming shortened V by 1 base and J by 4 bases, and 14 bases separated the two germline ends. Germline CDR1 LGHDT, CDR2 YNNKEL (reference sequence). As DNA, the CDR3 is TGTGCCAGCAGCCAAGGGACGGGCGGGGGGAATCAGCCCCAGCATTTT. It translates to CASSQGTGGGNQPQHF.

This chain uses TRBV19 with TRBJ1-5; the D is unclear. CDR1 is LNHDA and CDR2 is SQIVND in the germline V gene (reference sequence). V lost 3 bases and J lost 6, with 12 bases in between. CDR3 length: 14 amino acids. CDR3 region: CASSMLEGSQPQHF. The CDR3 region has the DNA TGTGCCAGTAGTATGTTGGAGGGAAGTCAGCCCCAGCATTTT.

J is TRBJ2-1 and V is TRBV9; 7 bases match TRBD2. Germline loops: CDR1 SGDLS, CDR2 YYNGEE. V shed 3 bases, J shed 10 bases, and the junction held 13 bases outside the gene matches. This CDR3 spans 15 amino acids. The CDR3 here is CASSATPREGSEQFF. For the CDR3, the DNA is TGTGCCAGCAGCGCCACCCCGAGGGAGGGCAGCGAGCAGTTCTTC. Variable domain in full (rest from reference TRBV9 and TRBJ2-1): DSGVTQTPKHLITATGQRVTLRCSPRSGDLSVYWYQQSLDQGLQFLIQYYNGEERAKGNILERFSAQQFPDLHSELNLSSLELGDSALYFCASSATPREGSEQFFGPGTRLTVL.

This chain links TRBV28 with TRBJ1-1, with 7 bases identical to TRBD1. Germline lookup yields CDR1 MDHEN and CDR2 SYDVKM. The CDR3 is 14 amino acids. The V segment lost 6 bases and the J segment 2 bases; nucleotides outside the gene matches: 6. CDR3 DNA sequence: TGTGCCAGCAGCCAAGGGACAGACAACACTGAAGCTTTCTTT. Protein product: CASSQGTDNTEAFF.

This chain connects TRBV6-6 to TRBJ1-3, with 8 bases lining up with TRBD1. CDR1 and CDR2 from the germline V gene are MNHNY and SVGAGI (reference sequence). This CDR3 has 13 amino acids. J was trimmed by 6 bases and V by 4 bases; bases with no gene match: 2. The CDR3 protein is CASSSQGVNTIYF. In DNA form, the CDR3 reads TGTGCCAGCAGTTCACAGGGGGTAAACACCATATATTTT.

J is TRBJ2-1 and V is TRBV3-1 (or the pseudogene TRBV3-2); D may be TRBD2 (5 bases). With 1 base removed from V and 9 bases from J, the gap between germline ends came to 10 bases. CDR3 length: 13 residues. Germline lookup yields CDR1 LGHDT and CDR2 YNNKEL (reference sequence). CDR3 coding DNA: TGTGCCAGCAGCCAAGCTCTAGCTCTTGAGCAGTTCTTC. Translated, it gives CASSQALALEQFF.

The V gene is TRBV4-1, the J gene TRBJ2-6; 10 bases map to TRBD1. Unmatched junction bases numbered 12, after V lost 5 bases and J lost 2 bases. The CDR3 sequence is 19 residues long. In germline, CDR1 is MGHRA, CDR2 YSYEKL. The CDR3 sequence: CASSGALVDRGTGANVLTF. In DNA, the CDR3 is TGCGCCAGCAGCGGGGCGCTAGTGGACAGGGGGACTGGGGCCAACGTCCTGACTTTC.

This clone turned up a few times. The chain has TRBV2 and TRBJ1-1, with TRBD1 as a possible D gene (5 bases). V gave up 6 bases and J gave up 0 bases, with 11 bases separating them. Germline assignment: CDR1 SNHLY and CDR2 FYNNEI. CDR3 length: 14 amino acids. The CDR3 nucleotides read TGTGCCAGCAGGCCCAGGGCCATGAACACTGAAGCTTTCTTT. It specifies CASRPRAMNTEAFF.

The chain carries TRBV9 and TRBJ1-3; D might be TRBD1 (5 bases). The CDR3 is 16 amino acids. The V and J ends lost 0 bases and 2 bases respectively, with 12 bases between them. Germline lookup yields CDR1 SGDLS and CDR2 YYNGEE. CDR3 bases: TGTGCCAGCAGCGTAGCTGGGGGGGAGGCTGGAAACACCATATATTTT. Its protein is CASSVAGGEAGNTIYF.